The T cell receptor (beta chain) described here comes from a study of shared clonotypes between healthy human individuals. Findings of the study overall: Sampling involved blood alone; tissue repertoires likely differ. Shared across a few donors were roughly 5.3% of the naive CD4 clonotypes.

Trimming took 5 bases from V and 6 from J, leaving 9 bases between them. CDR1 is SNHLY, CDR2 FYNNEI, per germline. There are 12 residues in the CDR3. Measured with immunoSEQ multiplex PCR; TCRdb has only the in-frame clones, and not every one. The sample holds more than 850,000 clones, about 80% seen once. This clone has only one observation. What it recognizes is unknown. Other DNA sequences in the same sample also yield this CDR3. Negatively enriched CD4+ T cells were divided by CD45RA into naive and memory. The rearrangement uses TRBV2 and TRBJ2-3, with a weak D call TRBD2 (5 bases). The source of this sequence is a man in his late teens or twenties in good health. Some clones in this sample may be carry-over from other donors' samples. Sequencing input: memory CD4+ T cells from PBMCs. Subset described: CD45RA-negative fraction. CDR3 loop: CASSRGPDTQYF. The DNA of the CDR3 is TGTGCCAGCAGTCGGGGTCCGGATACGCAGTATTTT.